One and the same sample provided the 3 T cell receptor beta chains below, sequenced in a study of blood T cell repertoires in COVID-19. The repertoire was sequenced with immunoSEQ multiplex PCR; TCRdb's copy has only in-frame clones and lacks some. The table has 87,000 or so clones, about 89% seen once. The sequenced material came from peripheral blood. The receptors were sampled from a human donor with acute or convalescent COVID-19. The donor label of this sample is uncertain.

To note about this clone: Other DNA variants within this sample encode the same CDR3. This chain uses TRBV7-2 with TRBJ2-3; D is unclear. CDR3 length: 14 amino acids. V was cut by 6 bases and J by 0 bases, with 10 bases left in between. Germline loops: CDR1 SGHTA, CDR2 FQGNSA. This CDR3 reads CASSSQYSTDTQYF. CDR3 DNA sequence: TGTGCCAGCAGTTCACAGTACAGCACAGATACGCAGTATTTT.

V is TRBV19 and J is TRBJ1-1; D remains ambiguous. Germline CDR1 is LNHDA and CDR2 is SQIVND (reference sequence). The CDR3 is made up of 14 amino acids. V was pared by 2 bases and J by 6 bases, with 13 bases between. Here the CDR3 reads CASSIKHTLSEAFF. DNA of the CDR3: TGTGCCAGTAGTATAAAGCACACACTATCTGAAGCTTTCTTT.

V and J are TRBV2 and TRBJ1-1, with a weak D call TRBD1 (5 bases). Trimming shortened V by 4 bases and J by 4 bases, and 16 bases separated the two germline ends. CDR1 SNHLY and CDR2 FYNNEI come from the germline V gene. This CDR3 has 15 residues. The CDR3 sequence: CASSGGLGGSTEAFF. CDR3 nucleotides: TGTGCCAGCAGTGGGGGCCTCGGGGGAAGCACTGAAGCTTTCTTT.